The 18 T cell receptor beta chains listed next were all sequenced from one sample in a study of blood T cell repertoires in COVID-19 (dated by TCRdb to 2020 to 2022). Libraries were prepared through the immunoSEQ multiplex PCR assay. The table comes from immuneACCESS by way of TCRdb, which keeps in-frame sequences with V and J called. Part of the clones is missing from these tables; in studies checked, under half for an unresolved V gene and the rest for unknown reasons. Present in this sample are 200,000 to 250,000 clones, 82% of which were seen just once. About 3.8% of the sample is in the top ten clones. Sequences were obtained from peripheral blood. The receptors originated from a woman at least 80 years old with acute or convalescent COVID-19.

The chain uses TRBV11-3 and TRBJ2-7, with 7 bases identical to TRBD2. Germline CDR1 SGHNT, CDR2 YENEEA. There are 16 residues in the CDR3. The junction had 10 bases not matched to a gene; V was cut back by 1 base and J by 4 bases. The CDR3 protein is CASSLGGGRWEYEQYF. The CDR3 nucleotides are TGTGCCAGCAGCTTAGGGGGGGGACGTTGGGAGTACGAGCAGTACTTC.

This clone occurred once. The V and J genes are TRBV28 and TRBJ1-2, with a tentative D call TRBD1 (6 bases). Trimming stripped 3 bases from V and 5 bases from J, with 16 bases between. The CDR3 sequence is 15 residues long. Germline loops: CDR1 MDHEN, CDR2 SYDVKM. The CDR3 reads CASSFSGRGGYGYTF. The CDR3 DNA sequence: TGTGCCAGCAGTTTTTCGGGCAGGGGTGGGTATGGCTACACCTTC.

The chain carries TRBV5-4 and TRBJ1-5, with TRBD1 as a possible D gene (6 bases). V was shortened by 0 bases and J by 2 bases, with 6 bases between the two germline ends. Germline loops: CDR1 SGHNT, CDR2 YYREEE (reference sequence). The CDR3 length is 14 residues. The CDR3 loop is CASSLEGGNQPQHF. CDR3 in DNA: TGTGCCAGCAGCTTGGAGGGGGGCAATCAGCCCCAGCATTTT. The entire variable domain, with the rest obtained from reference TRBV5-4 and TRBJ1-5, is as follows: ETGVTQSPTHLIKTRGQQVTLRCSSQSGHNTVSWYQQALGQGPQFIFQYYREEENGRGNFPPRFSGLQFPNYSSELNVNALELDDSALYLCASSLEGGNQPQHFGDGTRLSIL.

The chain links TRBV2 to TRBJ1-6, with 8 bases matching TRBD1. This CDR3 region has 17 residues. V lost 6 bases and J lost 7; bases outside the gene matches: 14. Germline V gene lookup returns CDR1 SNHLY and CDR2 FYNNEI. The CDR3 region has the DNA TGTGCCAGCAGGAGGACAGGGATCGGAGAGACAAATTCACCCCTCCACTTT. Translating gives CASRRTGIGETNSPLHF.

This clone was counted a single time. This rearrangement joins TRBV25-1 to TRBJ2-3; perhaps TRBD1 as D (6 bases). This CDR3 is 15 amino acids long. Trimming pared 4 bases from V and 0 bases from J, leaving 11 bases between. Germline V gene data show CDR1 as MGHDK and CDR2 as SYGVNS. This CDR3 is CASSADRLSTDTQYF. The CDR3 region has the DNA TGTGCCAGCAGTGCCGACAGGTTAAGCACAGATACGCAGTATTTT.

This chain joins TRBV2 and TRBJ1-5; D is ambiguous. The germline gives CDR1 SNHLY, CDR2 FYNNEI. V dropped 7 bases and J dropped 10 bases, with 20 bases sitting between them. The CDR3 extends over 14 amino acids. CDR3 DNA: TGTGCCAGCACCCCCCGGGAGGGTAGGAGACCCCAGCATTTT. Encoded protein: CASTPREGRRPQHF.

The chain is built from TRBV19 and TRBJ1-4, with D maybe TRBD1 (5 bases). Looked up from germline, CDR1 is LNHDA and CDR2 is SQIVND (reference sequence). This CDR3 is built from 15 residues. V lost 11 bases and J lost 0, with 16 bases in between. The CDR3 is CAGRDTGATNEKLFF. As DNA, the CDR3 is TGTGCCGGACGAGATACAGGTGCAACTAATGAAAAACTGTTTTTT.

This clone was counted only a few times. The rearrangement uses TRBV28 and TRBJ1-6; 9 positions match TRBD1. V lost 6 bases to trimming and J lost 0 bases; unmatched junction nucleotides: 12. Germline V CDR1 and CDR2: MDHEN, SYDVKM. The CDR3 sequence is 19 residues long. CDR3 amino acids: CASSLSGTGTSSYNSPLHF. DNA for the CDR3: TGTGCCAGCAGCTTGTCCGGGACAGGGACGAGCTCCTATAATTCACCCCTCCACTTT.

V and J are TRBV7-2 and TRBJ1-6; D possibly corresponds to TRBD1 (5 bases). CDR3 size: 16 residues. V dropped 3 bases and J dropped 7 bases, with 16 bases sitting between them. Germline CDR1 reads SGHTA; CDR2 reads FQGNSA. Here the CDR3 reads CASSFQAQGRNSPLHF. The CDR3 bases are TGTGCCAGCAGCTTCCAAGCCCAGGGTAGGAATTCACCCCTCCACTTT. Together with reference TRBV7-2 and TRBJ1-6, the CDR3 gives the full variable domain: GAGVSQSPSNKVTEKGKDVELRCDPISGHTALYWYRQSLGQGLEFLIYFQGNSAPDKSGLPSDRFSAERTGGSVSTLTIQRTQQEDSAVYLCASSFQAQGRNSPLHFGNGTRLTVT.

The gene calls are TRBV6-5 and TRBJ2-2; 10 bases line up with TRBD1. The ends lost 7 bases at V and 4 bases at J; junction bases unmatched: 6. Germline V gene lookup returns CDR1 MNHEY and CDR2 SVGAGI. The CDR3 runs to 15 residues. CDR3 sequence reads: CASTTGGLGTGELFF. The CDR3 DNA follows: TGTGCCAGCACGACAGGGGGCTTGGGCACCGGGGAGCTGTTTTTT.

V is TRBV9 and J is TRBJ1-2, with D hard to call. There are 17 residues in the CDR3. The V gene lost 3 bases and the J gene lost 7 bases, with 25 bases spanning the gap. Germline V CDR1 and CDR2: SGDLS, YYNGEE. CDR3 residues: CASSAPMGVRPYSGYTF. The CDR3 nucleotides are TGTGCCAGCAGCGCCCCCATGGGTGTGAGGCCGTACTCTGGCTACACCTTC.

This clone was counted a single time. The chain joins TRBV4-3 to TRBJ2-3, with TRBD1 as a possible D gene (6 bases). This CDR3 region has 16 residues. Germline V gene sequence: CDR1 LGHNA, CDR2 YSLEER. The V end was cut by 3 bases, the J end by 1 base, with 14 bases between. The CDR3 DNA is TGCGCCAGCAGCCAGGACCTGGACAGAGGCACAGATACGCAGTATTTT. As protein: CASSQDLDRGTDTQYF.

A few counts support this clone. This chain links TRBV10-3 with TRBJ2-3; D unresolved. With 0 bases removed from V and 8 bases from J, the gap between germline ends came to 12 bases. The CDR3 runs 14 residues. Germline values: CDR1 ENHRY, CDR2 SYGVKD. The CDR3 sequence: CAISESTRPGTQYF. CDR3 coding DNA: TGTGCCATCAGTGAGTCGACAAGGCCCGGTACGCAGTATTTT.

The chain recombines TRBV3-1 (or the pseudogene TRBV3-2) with TRBJ1-2; perhaps TRBD1 as D (5 bases). Germline-derived CDR1 and CDR2 are LGHDT and YNNKEL (reference sequence). The V end was cut by 0 bases, the J end by 1 base, with 9 bases between. The CDR3 extends over 15 amino acids. The CDR3 loop is CASSQEGGINYGYTF. CDR3 DNA sequence: TGTGCCAGCAGCCAAGAGGGGGGGATTAACTATGGCTACACCTTC.

This chain uses TRBV2 with TRBJ2-3, with unresolved D. Looked up from germline, CDR1 is SNHLY and CDR2 is FYNNEI. Trimming took off 8 bases at V and 2 bases at J, with 11 bases between the two ends. The CDR3 is made up of 13 amino acids. The CDR3, as DNA: TGTGCCAGCGGCCCGGAGACCACAGATACGCAGTATTTT. Amino acids: CASGPETTDTQYF.

DNA of the CDR3: TGTGCCAGCAGCTACAGGGAGGGCACTGAAGCTTTCTTT. Its translation is CASSYREGTEAFF. This chain connects TRBV13 to TRBJ1-1; a possible D gene is TRBD1 (6 bases). The CDR3 runs to 13 residues. Trimming left V 4 bases short and J 4 bases short, with 10 bases between. CDR1 is PRHDT, CDR2 FYEKMQ, per germline (reference sequence).

The chain is built from TRBV6-6 and TRBJ2-2; 7 bases are a match to TRBD1. This CDR3 is built from 14 residues. Trimming removed 7 bases from V and 2 bases from J; junction bases left unmatched: 4. CDR1 and CDR2 (germline): MNHNY, SVGAGI (reference sequence). CDR3 in amino acids: CASNRQGNTGELFF. The CDR3 DNA follows: TGTGCCAGCAACCGACAGGGAAACACCGGGGAGCTGTTTTTT.

This clone came up a few times. This chain links TRBV6-5 with TRBJ1-2; D gene ambiguous. With 4 bases removed from V and 10 bases from J, the gap between germline ends came to 10 bases. There are 11 residues in the CDR3. CDR1 and CDR2 from the germline V gene are MNHEY and SVGAGI. This CDR3 reads CASSSGTDYTF. Here the CDR3 DNA reads TGTGCCAGCAGTTCGGGTACGGACTACACCTTC.